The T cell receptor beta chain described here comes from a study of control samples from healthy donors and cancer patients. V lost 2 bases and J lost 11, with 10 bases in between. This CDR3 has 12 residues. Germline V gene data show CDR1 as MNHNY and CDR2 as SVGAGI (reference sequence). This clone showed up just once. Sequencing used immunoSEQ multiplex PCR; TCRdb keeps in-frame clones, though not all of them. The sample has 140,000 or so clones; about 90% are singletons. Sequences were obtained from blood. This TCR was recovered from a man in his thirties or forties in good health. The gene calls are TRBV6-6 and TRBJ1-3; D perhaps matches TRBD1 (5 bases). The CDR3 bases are TGTGCCAGCAGTTACGGGGCTTCCCCCATATATTTT. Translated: CASSYGASPIYF.